This T cell receptor (beta chain) derives from a study of T cell responses to AZD1222 COVID-19 vaccine. The protocol was immunoSEQ multiplex PCR, while the TCRdb copy is restricted to in-frame clones and leaves out a portion. There are more than 95,000 clones in the sample; 80% to 90% occur only once, and less than 9.5% lies in the top ten. The CDR3 runs 17 residues. Between the trimmed V and J ends, which lost 1 base and 6 bases, there was a span of 22 bases. The germline gives CDR1 SGHVS, CDR2 FQNEAQ. This clone is a singleton in its sample. Material: peripheral blood, obtained on day 0 of AZD1222 vaccination. This TCR derives from an adult in good health. The V gene is TRBV7-8, the J gene TRBJ2-7, with D tentatively TRBD1 (6 bases). The CDR3 loop is CASSLEGVGGLRGEQYF. The CDR3 DNA reads as TGTGCCAGCAGCTTAGAGGGCGTTGGGGGCTTGAGGGGCGAGCAGTACTTC.